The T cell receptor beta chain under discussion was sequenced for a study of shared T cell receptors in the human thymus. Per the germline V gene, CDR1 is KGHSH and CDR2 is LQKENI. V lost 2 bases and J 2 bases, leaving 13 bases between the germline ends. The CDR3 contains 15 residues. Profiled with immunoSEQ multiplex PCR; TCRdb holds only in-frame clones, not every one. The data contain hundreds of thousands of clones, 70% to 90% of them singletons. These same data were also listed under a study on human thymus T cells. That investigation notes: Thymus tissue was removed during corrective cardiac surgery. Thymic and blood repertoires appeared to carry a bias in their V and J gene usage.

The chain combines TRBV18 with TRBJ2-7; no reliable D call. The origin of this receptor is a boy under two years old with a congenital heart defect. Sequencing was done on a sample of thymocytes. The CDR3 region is CASSPNRALPYEQYF. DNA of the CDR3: TGTGCCAGCTCACCAAATCGAGCCCTCCCCTACGAGCAGTACTTC.